This paragraph covers one TCR beta chain sequence. Its antigen is not yet known. There are no base qualities to consult, and no much larger clone falls within one base. In total, 500 to 700 healthy bone marrow donors made up the cohort. At the time of sampling, every cohort member was nominally healthy, though immune exposures that went unrecorded were likely present. The donor tested CMV seronegative, placing the donor among the roughly 400 seronegative members of the cohort. Every donor gave a peripheral blood sample, and the peripheral blood mononuclear cells from that sample were used for TCR beta sequencing. The Qiagen DNeasy Blood Extraction Kit was used to extract genomic DNA from the blood cell samples. The method behind the library was the immunoSEQ multiplex PCR assay. The multiplex PCR relied on a mix of 60 forward primers for TCR Vbeta segments and 13 reverse primers for TCR Jbeta segments. A multiplex PCR assay on genomic DNA amplified the CDR3 region of rearranged TCR beta genes. The Illumina HiSeq System was used to sequence the amplified TCR beta libraries as 87-base-pair reads. The original methods were these. In a later analysis, tens of millions of unique TCR beta chains were counted across the roughly 610 repertoires, and roughly 10 million of these chains were shared by at least two donors. A nearest-neighbor algorithm error-corrected the raw reads and collapsed the reads into unique sequences, merging closely related sequences to remove PCR and sequencing errors. CDR3 sequences were aligned to IMGT reference sequences to assign V, D and J gene segments. For a sequence to be retained, a match of at least six nucleotides was required to both a V gene segment and a J gene segment. A rearrangement counted as productive if the CDR3 had no stop codons and remained in frame with V and J, and every other rearrangement counted as non-productive. CDR3 was defined by IMGT convention, running from the second conserved V-encoded cysteine to the conserved J-encoded phenylalanine. The earlier analysis of about 500 of the donors excluded sequences that lacked an unambiguous match to a single V gene segment. An earlier analysis of 587 of the donors classified V segments as functional when productive rearrangements were above 56.7% and as segregating when the standard deviation between donors was above 5%. A statistical classification framework was developed to diagnose cytomegalovirus status using the catalog of TCR beta chain sequences. V and J gene assignment, in a later analysis, came from comparing TCR nucleotide sequences with IMGT/GENE-DB human TR gene sequences. Using the TCRdist pipeline, a later analysis assigned CDR3 sequences along with most-parsimonious VDJ recombination scenarios. In a later analysis, each TCR beta chain was defined by its CDR3 amino acid sequence together with its V-gene family, and reads lacking a unique V-gene family were excluded. In a later analysis, 450 to 600 highly shared, low-generation-probability nucleotide sequences were removed to address suspected cross-contamination and a sequencing artifact. In a later analysis, a clonal expansion index was calculated for each public chain from normalized within-repertoire ranks of inferred template counts. A later analysis computed generation probabilities with a VDJ recombination model fitted to out-of-frame rearrangements, and checked the results against IGoR. Hypergeometric tests were used in a later analysis to score TCR-TCR, TCR-HLA and TCR-CMV co-occurrence, with a repertoire-size bias correction applied to the TCR pairs. To estimate false discovery rates, a later analysis permuted the HLA or CMV assignments 20 times. In a later analysis, co-occurring TCRs were grouped using DBSCAN, and TCRdist sequence similarity was added for clustering within HLA-allele-positive subsets. Repertoires with fewer than 30,000 or more than 120,000 public chains were left out of co-occurrence clustering, as were about five repertoires with anomalous nucleotide sharing. TCRdb retrieved this table from immuneACCESS and kept in-frame rearrangements only. Not all clones are present; in checked studies, unresolved V genes account for under half, and no reason is known for the remainder. Clone size and the V and J calls come from that table; the DNA yielded D and trimming. The sample table records 210,000 or so clones; 87% of these occur just once. The ten largest clonotypes hold 1.3% of the sample.

V sheds 3 bases and J sheds 0 bases, leaving 9 bases between their ends. From its cysteine to its phenylalanine, the CDR3 spans 15 amino acids. Kept here is only the CDR3 DNA, which spans 45 bases and is read in frame from base 1. The germline V gene yields SNHLY for CDR1 and FYNNEI for CDR2. This sample was taken from a study of cytomegalovirus exposure and HLA in healthy donors (dated 2017 in TCRdb). Regarding the study in general: According to an earlier analysis of 587 of the donors, about 180 million T cells yielded some 120 million unique TCR beta sequences and 276 Gb of sequence data. Approximately 310 gigabases of sequencing data and approximately 93 million unique TCR sequences were included in an early release covering about 620 HLA-typed donors. Of the 300 to 500 genotyped donors, less than 90% were placed in the genetic ancestry cluster associated with self-reported Caucasian donors. The study aimed to test whether cataloging public T cell receptors could reveal signatures of past pathogen exposure. Using immunosequencing, the study profiled T cell repertoires from 666 subjects and related those repertoires to cytomegalovirus serostatus. In addition to the first cohort of 666 subjects, a separate validation cohort of around 110 different subjects was used. To predict cytomegalovirus infection status, the study combined high-throughput TCR immunosequencing, statistical association of individual TCRs with disease status, and machine learning. A later analysis re-analyzed previously published TCR beta repertoires from roughly 630 donors and added high-resolution HLA genotyping to study TCR occurrence patterns. The later analysis used no new phenotypic data to find candidate immune exposures, relying instead on TCR beta sequences and their occurrence across donors. In an earlier analysis of 587 of the donors, high-throughput TCR beta sequencing was used to judge whether each TCR beta V gene segment behaved as functional or pseudogenic. Donor age, sex, ethnicity and CMV serostatus were compiled alongside the repertoire data. A later genetic analysis used genome-wide SNP genotypes for about 55% of the 666 donors, treating that subset as a discovery cohort. All discovery cohort repertoires had been generated using a single sequencing platform. HLA typing covered class I and class II loci at four-digit resolution. The number of donors typed differed by locus, with roughly 629-640 for A, B, C, DRB1 and DQB1, roughly 520 for DQA1, 606 for DPA1, and some 440 for DPB1. Because of strong linkage in the cohort, four or five DR-DQ haplotypes were treated as single units for association and clustering. On average, roughly 250,000 unique TCR beta nucleotide sequences were sequenced per donor among some 420 genotyped donors of the cohort, with roughly 20% of those sequences being non-productive.

General conclusions and limits of the study: Linkage disequilibrium might explain the correlated functional status among segregating V segments, but an unknown experimental factor could not be excluded. The study gave a list of about 160 TCR beta chains associated with cytomegalovirus. An association between a missense DCLRE1C variant and V-gene and J-gene trimming of TCR beta chains was found in a later genetic analysis and replicated in an independent cohort. Strong co-occurrence of HLA alleles, especially DR and DQ, made assigning TCR associations to individual alleles difficult. In both the original and validation cohorts, the classifier was reported to diagnose cytomegalovirus status with high specificity and sensitivity. Roughly uniform sequencing depth across donors was assumed in presence/absence analyses, although this assumption may not hold. A further reported finding was that TCR beta sequences accurately predicted the HLA-A and HLA-B alleles for most subjects in the first cohort. A cluster of highly shared sequence variants was judged likely to represent a technical artifact of the sequencing pipeline. In a later analysis, several top co-occurrence clusters were reported to appear linked to parvovirus B19, influenza, CMV and Epstein-Barr virus. This cohort had only TCR beta chains sequenced, and the lack of alpha or paired-chain data limited which features could be detected. In a later analysis, most CMV-associated TCR beta chains were found to appear HLA-restricted, with HLA associations seemingly driven largely by CMV exposure. Some IMGT-functional V segments, including TRBV6-2 and TRBV6-3, could not be told apart with the 87-base-pair reads, so those segments were excluded. According to a later analysis, TCR association rates differed among HLA loci, with DRB1 alleles showing the most associated TCRs and HLA-C alleles showing the fewest. In a later analysis, HLA-associated TCR beta chains were found to be more clonally expanded and to have lower generation probabilities than equally common non-associated chains. An earlier analysis of around 540 of the donors showed that most TCR beta V segments appeared in productive rearrangements either about 87% or about 30% of the time, which broadly matched IMGT annotations. Because some donors lacked HLA typing at each locus, the association tests relied only on the typed subset. Compared with the 666-donor mean, donors in an Asian-associated ancestry cluster had fewer N-insertions in productive TCRs, according to a later genetic analysis. Three of the identified cytomegalovirus-associated TCR beta chains were confirmed in vitro to be specific for cytomegalovirus antigens. For the cohort, immune exposure information was limited to CMV serostatus. It was suggested by the authors that the approach could potentially be generalized to other disease states and immunological phenotypes. At a false discovery rate of 0.05, a later analysis linked about 17,000 TCR beta sequences to specific HLA alleles. Most TCR sequences were observed very rarely across donors, whereas some public TCRs were present in many individuals. Because counts were too low, more than 15 rarely observed V segments, including chromosome 9 orphons, were left out of the earlier analysis of 500 to 650 of the donors.

This chain joins TRBV2 to TRBJ1-5, with the identity of the D gene unclear. The TCR sequence derives from a man younger than 45 in good health and CMV-seronegative. The source material was PBMCs. The CDR3 protein: CASSETRDSNQPQHF. The DNA is as follows: TGTGCCAGCAGTGAGACACGGGATAGCAATCAGCCCCAGCATTTT.